One and the same sample provided the 20 T cell receptor beta chains below, sequenced in a study of CD8+ T cells in alopecia areata. Noted treatment: oral pan-JAK inhibitor, 5-10 mg twice daily. RNA extraction was followed by reverse transcription into cDNA, which acted as the sequencing template. The protocol was immunoSEQ multiplex PCR, while the TCRdb copy is restricted to in-frame clones and leaves out a portion. Seen here are about 180,000 clones, approximately 55% observed once, and the top ten hold under 14%. Sequenced material: CD8+ T cells sorted from blood, taken at week 24, from a patient treated with tofacitinib. Source of these receptors: a human donor with alopecia areata.

The chain joins TRBV29-1 to TRBJ2-1; 11 bases align to TRBD2. V shed 6 bases, J shed 3 bases, and the junction held 7 bases outside the gene matches. CDR3 length: 15 residues. CDR1 SQVTM and CDR2 ANQGSEA come from the germline V gene. Here the CDR3 DNA reads TGCAGCGTCAACCTAGCGGGGGGATACTACAATGAGCAGTTCTTC. This sequence encodes CSVNLAGGYYNEQFF.

This chain connects TRBV29-1 to TRBJ1-2, with D possibly matching TRBD1 (6 bases). V dropped 4 bases and J dropped 2 bases, with 23 bases sitting between them. The CDR3 sequence is 17 residues long. Germline CDR1 is SQVTM and CDR2 is ANQGSEA. CDR3 in DNA: TGCAGCGTTGCAAGTAGGATCAGGGACACTTCCAACTATGGCTACACCTTC. Translation gives CSVASRIRDTSNYGYTF.

V usage is TRBV13 and J usage is TRBJ2-1; 8 bases are shared with TRBD1. Germline CDR1 PRHDT, CDR2 FYEKMQ (reference sequence). The CDR3 has 13 amino acids. With V trimmed by 4 bases and J by 6 bases, 2 bases remained unmatched. The CDR3 here is CASSWDRFNEQFF. The CDR3 DNA is TGTGCCAGCAGCTGGGACAGGTTCAATGAGCAGTTCTTC.

The V call is TRBV29-1, the J call TRBJ1-1; TRBD1 matches 9 bases. Trimming cost V 5 bases and J 5 bases; bases outside gene matches: 12. CDR3 size: 15 residues. Per germline, CDR1 SQVTM and CDR2 ANQGSEA. CDR3 sequence (DNA): TGCAGCGTTCGGGGTACAGGGGGCGCGGAAACTGAAGCTTTCTTT. This sequence encodes CSVRGTGGAETEAFF.

J is TRBJ1-5 and V is TRBV19, with D unclear. CDR1 LNHDA and CDR2 SQIVND come from the germline V gene (reference sequence). V lost 2 bases and J lost 7, with 6 bases in between. The CDR3 is 12 residues long. CDR3 in amino acids: CASSISLQPQHF. The CDR3 DNA follows: TGTGCCAGTAGTATAAGCTTGCAGCCCCAGCATTTT.

The CDR3 DNA reads TGTGCCAGCAGCCAATCGGCAGGGGAAGAAGATACGCAGTATTTT. Amino acids: CASSQSAGEEDTQYF. This rearrangement joins TRBV14 to TRBJ2-3, with D possibly being TRBD1 (6 bases). The CDR3 has 15 amino acids. Trimming cost V 2 bases and J 5 bases, with 14 bases left between them. Germline values: CDR1 SGHDN, CDR2 FVKESK.

The V gene is TRBV15, the J gene TRBJ1-2, with TRBD1 as a possible D gene (5 bases). The CDR3 runs to 13 residues. Germline CDR1 and CDR2: LNHNV and YYDKDF (reference sequence). V lost 3 bases and J lost 4, with 9 bases in between. DNA for the CDR3: TGTGCCACCAGCAGCCAGGGTTCCTATGGCTACACCTTC. Its translation is CATSSQGSYGYTF.

This clone has just a few counts. The chain combines TRBV29-1 with TRBJ1-2; D not resolved. Germline V gene sequence: CDR1 SQVTM, CDR2 ANQGSEA. V lost 4 bases and J lost 9, with 12 bases in between. The length of the CDR3 is 11 residues. The CDR3 sequence is CSVGEGRSYTF. Written as DNA, the CDR3 is TGCAGCGTTGGGGAGGGAAGGAGCTACACCTTC.

V usage is TRBV27 and J usage is TRBJ1-5, with TRBD1 matching over 10 bases. CDR1 is MNHEY, CDR2 SMNVEV, per germline (reference sequence). The length of the CDR3 is 14 residues. With 2 bases clipped from V and 5 bases from J, the junction kept 0 bases outside the gene matches. The DNA of the CDR3 is TGTGCCAGCAGTTTAGGGACAGGGGATCAGCCCCAGCATTTT. It specifies CASSLGTGDQPQHF.

The chain combines TRBV7-9 with TRBJ2-6; either TRBD1 or TRBD2 may supply D (5 bases each). Germline V gene data show CDR1 as SEHNR and CDR2 as FQNEAQ (reference sequence). The ends were cut back, 2 bases at V and 0 bases at J, with 11 bases in the middle. The CDR3 is 17 residues long. This CDR3 is CASSLPGDGSGANVLTF. In DNA, the CDR3 is TGTGCCAGCAGCTTACCCGGGGACGGCTCTGGGGCCAACGTCCTGACTTTC.

The genes are TRBV25-1 and TRBJ2-1; D unresolved. The CDR3 runs to 13 residues. V was trimmed by 2 bases and J by 7 bases, leaving 9 bases between them. Germline V lookup: CDR1 MGHDK, CDR2 SYGVNS. The CDR3 here is CASSERARNEQFF. The CDR3 bases are TGTGCCAGCAGTGAACGGGCAAGGAATGAGCAGTTCTTC.

V usage is TRBV27 and J usage is TRBJ2-1, with D tentatively TRBD1 or TRBD2 (5 bases each). The V and J ends lost 8 bases and 4 bases respectively, with 12 bases between them. This CDR3 is 13 amino acids long. Looked up from germline, CDR1 is MNHEY and CDR2 is SMNVEV (reference sequence). CDR3 residues: CASGDVMYNEQFF. The CDR3 coding sequence is TGTGCCAGCGGGGACGTGATGTACAATGAGCAGTTCTTC.

This clone has more than one count but fewer than ten. The chain joins TRBV29-1 to TRBJ2-1; 8 bases agree with TRBD2. J was trimmed by 6 bases and V by 6 bases; bases with no gene match: 10. Germline V gene data show CDR1 as SQVTM and CDR2 as ANQGSEA. The CDR3 spans 14 residues. The CDR3: CSVHSGTSRNEQFF. As DNA, the CDR3 is TGCAGCGTCCACAGCGGGACTAGTCGCAATGAGCAGTTCTTC.

Only a few counts were recorded for this clone. The gene calls are TRBV28 and TRBJ1-1, with 9 bases that match TRBD1. Germline CDR1 MDHEN, CDR2 SYDVKM. V gave up 5 bases and J gave up 5 bases; unmatched junction bases: 6. The CDR3 sequence is 14 residues long. CDR3 sequence (DNA): TGTGCCAGCAGTGCCTCGACAGGGGGGACTGAAGCTTTCTTT. This gives the protein CASSASTGGTEAFF.

V usage is TRBV5-6 and J usage is TRBJ2-7, with D perhaps being TRBD1 or TRBD2 (6 bases each). V lost 4 bases, J lost 2 bases, and 13 bases lay in between. Germline V gene lookup returns CDR1 SGHDT and CDR2 YYEEEE. The CDR3 contains 14 residues. CDR3 nucleotides: TGTGCCAGCAGCCAGGGAAGGGGGGCCTACGAGCAGTACTTC. Translating gives CASSQGRGAYEQYF.

The chain links TRBV2 to TRBJ2-6; tentative D call: TRBD2 (6 bases). Germline assignment: CDR1 SNHLY and CDR2 FYNNEI. Trimming left V 3 bases short and J 1 base short, with 10 bases between. The CDR3 has 16 residues. The CDR3 DNA reads TGTGCCAGCAGTGATGACGGACTATCTGGGGCCAACGTCCTGACTTTC. The encoded protein is CASSDDGLSGANVLTF. The variable domain in full, completed from reference TRBV2 and TRBJ2-6, reads EPEVTQTPSHQVTQMGQEVILRCVPISNHLYFYWYRQILGQKVEFLVSFYNNEISEKSEIFDDQFSVERPDGSNFTLKIRSTKLEDSAMYFCASSDDGLSGANVLTFGAGSRLTVL.

The chain uses TRBV29-1 and TRBJ2-7; tentatively, D is TRBD1 or TRBD2 (6 bases each). This CDR3 contains 14 residues. From germline, CDR1 is SQVTM and CDR2 ANQGSEA. V shed 1 base and J shed 3 bases, with 13 bases lying between them. The CDR3 protein is CSVEGSGQNYEQYF. In nucleotides, the CDR3 is TGCAGCGTTGAAGGTAGCGGACAGAACTACGAGCAGTACTTC.

V usage is TRBV29-1 and J usage is TRBJ1-1; D unresolved. The V and J ends lost 3 bases and 4 bases respectively, with 18 bases between them. This CDR3 is built from 15 residues. Germline V gene data show CDR1 as SQVTM and CDR2 as ANQGSEA. The CDR3 coding sequence is TGCAGCGTTGAGGGCGCATACGGGGATTCCACTGAAGCTTTCTTT. It specifies CSVEGAYGDSTEAFF.

V usage is TRBV7-9 and J usage is TRBJ2-7, with D unresolved. Trimming pared 3 bases from V and 3 bases from J, leaving 3 bases between. This CDR3 has 11 residues. The V gene's germline CDR1 is SEHNR and CDR2 FQNEAQ (reference sequence). The CDR3 DNA reads as TGTGCCAGCAGCTTTGACTACGAGCAGTACTTC. Translated, it gives CASSFDYEQYF.

The J gene is TRBJ2-2, the V gene TRBV9; D ambiguous. Trimming removed 1 base from V and 2 bases from J, with 12 bases in between. The germline gives CDR1 SGDLS, CDR2 YYNGEE. The CDR3 consists of 16 residues. The CDR3 is CASSVTSSSNTGELFF. CDR3 nucleotides: TGTGCCAGCAGCGTAACATCGTCCTCCAACACCGGGGAGCTGTTTTTT.